This T cell receptor (beta chain) derives from a study of cytomegalovirus exposure and HLA in healthy donors. 13 Jbeta primers and 60 Vbeta primers were used for the PCR. Libraries were prepared by immunoSEQ multiplex PCR; TCRdb keeps only in-frame clonotypes and omits some of them. This sample has 170,000 or so clones, with about 83% found just once. Study-wide findings and caveats: There were reportedly fewer N-insertions in an Asian-associated ancestry cluster than the approximately 670-donor mean, in a later analysis. Generally TCR sequences proved uncommon, though certain public TCRs appeared in numerous donors. In a later analysis, compared with equally common non-associated chains, HLA-associated beta chains were more expanded.

A single count supports this clone. Its antigen is unidentified. The CDR3 spans 13 residues. Germline CDR1 and CDR2: LNHDA and SQIVND (reference sequence). Trimming removed 6 bases at V and 6 bases at J, with 14 bases between. Sequenced material: PBMCs. The chain employs TRBV19 and TRBJ1-1, with D tentatively TRBD1 (5 bases). The source is a girl aged 10 to 17 in good health and CMV-seropositive. CDR3 nucleotide sequence: TGTGCCAGTAGAACGGGGGGTAGGGCTGAAGCTTTCTTT. Protein sequence: CASRTGGRAEAFF.